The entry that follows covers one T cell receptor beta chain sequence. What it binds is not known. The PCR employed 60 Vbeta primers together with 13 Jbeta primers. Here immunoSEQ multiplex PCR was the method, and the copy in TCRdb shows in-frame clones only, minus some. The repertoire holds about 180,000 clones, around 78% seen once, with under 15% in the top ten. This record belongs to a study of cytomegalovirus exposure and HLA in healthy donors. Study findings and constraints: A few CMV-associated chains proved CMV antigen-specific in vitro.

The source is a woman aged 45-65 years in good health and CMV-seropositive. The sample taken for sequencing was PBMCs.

CDR3 nucleotide sequence: TGTGCCAGCTCACGTCCCGGGACTAGACTTTACGAGCAGTACTTC. It yields the protein CASSRPGTRLYEQYF. The chain has TRBV18 and TRBJ2-7, with 8 bases fitting TRBD2. J was trimmed by 4 bases and V by 4 bases; bases with no gene match: 9. From germline, CDR1 is KGHSH and CDR2 LQKENI. The CDR3 length is 15 residues.